This T cell receptor (beta chain) was retrieved from a study of beta chain features in type 1 diabetes (dated by TCRdb to the late 2010s). For the wider study: Mean age, gender distribution, total cell number and subset yield did not differ between patients and healthy donors. A total of some 100,000,000 sorted cells were examined across all samples, and a strong correlation was observed between cell number per subset and RNA yield. The study compared the TCRB repertoires of sorted circulating CD4+ T cell subsets in recently diagnosed type 1 diabetes patients with those in matched healthy donors. Regulatory and stem cell-like memory subsets were obtained from only 8 patients and roughly 8 healthy donors, while naive and central memory subsets were obtained from all 28 donors. General findings and caveats noted by the study authors: Naive, central memory and regulatory TCRB repertoires appeared to be more similar among patients than among healthy donors. Only small numbers of individuals were included in the HLA sub-analyses, which left unresolved whether HLA type had any influence on TCRB rearrangement. Because cDNA rather than genomic DNA was sequenced, highly expressing activated cells could have been over-represented, although no difference in activation and CD3 levels was found between groups. Type 1 diabetes patients showed a moderate but significant shortening of TCRB CDR3 length in all four CD4+ subsets. At VDJ recombination sites, type 1 diabetes patients had fewer insertions and more deleted nucleotides, which implies abnormalities in thymic rearrangement. Shorter templates might have been favored by PCR, but patient and control samples were amplified and corrected together, so both groups would have been affected equally by any skew.

A single peripheral blood draw of around 120 mL on average was collected from each donor into heparinised tubes. Using a panel that included CD45RO, CCR7, CD25, CD127, CD95 and CD27, naive, central memory, regulatory and stem cell-like memory CD4+ T cells were sorted on a BD FACSAria II. All sorted populations exceeded 98% purity. Right away, PBMCs were isolated by Lymphoprep density gradient centrifugation and were stained directly, with no culture step. Samples were stained and sorted in pairs, with one healthy donor and one patient per experiment, so that batch effects were minimized. From the cysteine through the phenylalanine, the CDR3 covers 15 amino acids. Only the CDR3 DNA stays, 45 bases, in frame from base 1. V is pared back by 4 bases and J by 5 bases, with 18 bases lying between the germline termini. CDR1 and CDR2 are read off the germline V gene as SGDLS and YYNGEE. The High Capacity cDNA Reverse Transcription Kit was used to reverse transcribe all of the isolated RNA, meaning that expressed TCRB transcripts were what got sequenced. Deep immunoSEQ sequencing was applied to naive, central memory and regulatory T cell samples, giving an average of about 3.7 million total reads per sample. Sorted cells were lysed in RLT buffer and RNA was extracted with DNase-treated RNeasy Micro or Mini kits, depending on cell number. To prevent cross-contamination, every cell subset was processed on its own, while patient and healthy donor samples were processed together. The immunoSEQ multiplex PCR was used to amplify TCRB sequences from cDNA, yielding 87-bp fragments that span the CDR3 region. The amplicons were sequenced using the Illumina HiSeq platform. Under the source paper's analysis protocol: Synthetic template baselines were used to correct PCR bias computationally, reads within Hamming distance 2 were collapsed, and singletons that could not be merged were discarded. Reads were aligned against IMGT to assign V, D and J genes, CDR3 length and insertions or deletions at six rearrangement sites. Within each subset, clonotype counts were normalized to the number of sorted cells before true diversity and Gini coefficients were calculated with the tcR R package. Repertoire sharing was quantified using the overlap coefficient calculated on TCRB nucleotide sequences. Not all clones reach the TCRdb copy of this immuneACCESS table, which keeps in-frame sequences only. Checked studies attribute under half of the gap to unresolved V genes and leave the rest unexplained. That table gives V, J and clone size, and the DNA gave D and trimming. For this sample there are about 45,000 clones; around 52% appear just once. The leading ten clones occupy more than 2% of the sample.

Comments on this clone: It has no known antigen specificity. Per-nucleotide qualities are absent, and no much larger clonotype sits a single base away.

This receptor was obtained from a woman younger than 30 in good health. Sequences were obtained from Tregs from blood. Sample cell subset or site, as interpreted from the label and publication: regulatory CD4+ T cells. The chain is encoded by TRBV9 joined to TRBJ1-1, with TRBD1 tentatively as D gene (5 bases match). Here the CDR3 is given as CASSFLTGEVTEAFF. The DNA is TGTGCCAGCAGCTTTCTCACGGGGGAAGTAACTGAAGCTTTCTTT.